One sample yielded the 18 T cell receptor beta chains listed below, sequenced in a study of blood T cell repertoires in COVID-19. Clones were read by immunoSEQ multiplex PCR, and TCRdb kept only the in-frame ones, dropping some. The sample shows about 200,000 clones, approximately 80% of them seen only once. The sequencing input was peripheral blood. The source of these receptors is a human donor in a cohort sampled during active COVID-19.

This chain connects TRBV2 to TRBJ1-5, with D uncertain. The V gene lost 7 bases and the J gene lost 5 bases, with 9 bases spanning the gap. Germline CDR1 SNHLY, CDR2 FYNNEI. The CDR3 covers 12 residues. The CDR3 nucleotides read TGTGCCAGCAAGTGGGAGGATCAGCCCCAGCATTTT. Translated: CASKWEDQPQHF. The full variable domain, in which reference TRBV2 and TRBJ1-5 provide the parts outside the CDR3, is EPEVTQTPSHQVTQMGQEVILRCVPISNHLYFYWYRQILGQKVEFLVSFYNNEISEKSEIFDDQFSVERPDGSNFTLKIRSTKLEDSAMYFCASKWEDQPQHFGDGTRLSIL.

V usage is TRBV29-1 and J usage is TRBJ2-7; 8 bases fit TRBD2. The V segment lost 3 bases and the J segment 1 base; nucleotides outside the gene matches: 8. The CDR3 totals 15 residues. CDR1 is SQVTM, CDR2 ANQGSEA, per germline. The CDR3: CSVDGLAGGSYEQYF. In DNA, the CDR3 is TGCAGCGTTGACGGGCTAGCGGGCGGATCCTACGAGCAGTACTTC.

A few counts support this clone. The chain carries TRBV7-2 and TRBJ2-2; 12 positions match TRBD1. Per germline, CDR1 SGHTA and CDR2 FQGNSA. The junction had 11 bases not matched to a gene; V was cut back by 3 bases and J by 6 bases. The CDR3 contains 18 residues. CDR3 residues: CASSFLGGQGAPSGELFF. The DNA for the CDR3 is TGTGCCAGCAGCTTCCTAGGGGGACAGGGGGCGCCGTCCGGGGAGCTGTTTTTT.

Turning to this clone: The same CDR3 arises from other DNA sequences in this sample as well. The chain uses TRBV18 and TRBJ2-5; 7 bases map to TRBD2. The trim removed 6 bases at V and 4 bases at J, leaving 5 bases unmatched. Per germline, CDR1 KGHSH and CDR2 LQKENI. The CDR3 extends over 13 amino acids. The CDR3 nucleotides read TGTGCCAGCTCCCAAGGACTAGGAGAGACCCAGTACTTC. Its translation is CASSQGLGETQYF.

Written as DNA, the CDR3 is TGTGCCAGCAGCAAGACTAGTAGCTACGAGCAGTACTTC. Protein: CASSKTSSYEQYF. V and J are TRBV7-9 and TRBJ2-7, with D perhaps TRBD2 (6 bases). Per germline, CDR1 SEHNR and CDR2 FQNEAQ (reference sequence). This CDR3 has 13 amino acids. Trimming shortened V by 5 bases and J by 3 bases, and 11 bases separated the two germline ends.

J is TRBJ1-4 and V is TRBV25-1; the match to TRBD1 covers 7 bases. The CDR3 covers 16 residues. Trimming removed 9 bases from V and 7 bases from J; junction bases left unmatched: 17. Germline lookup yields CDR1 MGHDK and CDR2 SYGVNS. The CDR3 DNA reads TGTGCCAGTAGCGACAGGGTTAAGTCGGTGGCTGAAAAACTGTTTTTT. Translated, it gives CASSDRVKSVAEKLFF.

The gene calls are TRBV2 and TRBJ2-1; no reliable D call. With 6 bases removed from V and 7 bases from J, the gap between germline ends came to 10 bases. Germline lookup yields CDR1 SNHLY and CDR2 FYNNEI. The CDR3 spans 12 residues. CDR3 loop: CASRLTENEQFF. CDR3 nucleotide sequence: TGTGCCAGCAGGCTGACTGAAAATGAGCAGTTCTTC.

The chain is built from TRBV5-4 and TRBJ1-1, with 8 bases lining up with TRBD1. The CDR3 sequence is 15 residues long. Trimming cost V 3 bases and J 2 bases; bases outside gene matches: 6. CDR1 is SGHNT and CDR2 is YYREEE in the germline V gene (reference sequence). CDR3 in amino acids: CASSSWTGLNTEAFF. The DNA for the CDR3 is TGTGCCAGCAGCTCCTGGACAGGGCTAAACACTGAAGCTTTCTTT.

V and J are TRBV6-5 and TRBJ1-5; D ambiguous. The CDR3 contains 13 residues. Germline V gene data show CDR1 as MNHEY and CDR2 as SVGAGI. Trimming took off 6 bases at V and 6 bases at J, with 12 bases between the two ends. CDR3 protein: CASSPDRGQPQHF. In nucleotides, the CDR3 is TGTGCCAGCAGCCCCGACCGAGGTCAGCCCCAGCATTTT.

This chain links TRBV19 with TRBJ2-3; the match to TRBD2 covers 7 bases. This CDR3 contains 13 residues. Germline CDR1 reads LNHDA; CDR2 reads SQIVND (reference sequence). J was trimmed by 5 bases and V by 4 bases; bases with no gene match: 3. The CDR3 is CASSRGRGDTQYF. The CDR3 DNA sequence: TGTGCCAGTAGTAGGGGGAGGGGAGATACGCAGTATTTT.

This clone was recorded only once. The CDR3 DNA reads TGTGCCAGCAGCTTAGGTCCACAGGGTTTAGCTTTCTTT. Protein: CASSLGPQGLAFF. The genes are TRBV7-9 and TRBJ1-1, with D possibly TRBD1 on 6 matching bases. Trimming took 1 base from V and 10 from J, leaving 13 bases between them. The CDR3 extends over 13 amino acids. Germline CDR1 SEHNR, CDR2 FQNEAQ (reference sequence).

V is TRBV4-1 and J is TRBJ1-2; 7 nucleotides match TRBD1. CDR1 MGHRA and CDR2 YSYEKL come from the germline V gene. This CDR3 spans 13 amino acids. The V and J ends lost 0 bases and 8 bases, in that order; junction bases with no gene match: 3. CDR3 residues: CASSQETGNGYTF. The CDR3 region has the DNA TGCGCCAGCAGCCAAGAGACAGGGAACGGCTACACCTTC.

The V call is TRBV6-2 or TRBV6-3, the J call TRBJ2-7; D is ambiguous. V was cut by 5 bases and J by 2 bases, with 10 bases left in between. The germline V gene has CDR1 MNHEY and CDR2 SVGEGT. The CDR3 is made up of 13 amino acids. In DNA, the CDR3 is TGTGCCAGCAGTAGCTCGCGCGCCTACGAGCAGTACTTC. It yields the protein CASSSSRAYEQYF.

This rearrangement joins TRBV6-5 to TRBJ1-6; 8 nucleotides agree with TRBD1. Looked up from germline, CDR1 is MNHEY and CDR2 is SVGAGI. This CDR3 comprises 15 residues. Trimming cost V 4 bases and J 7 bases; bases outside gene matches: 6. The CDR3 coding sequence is TGTGCCAGCAGTTTCGACAGGGGTCGGAATTCACCCCTCCACTTT. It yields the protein CASSFDRGRNSPLHF.

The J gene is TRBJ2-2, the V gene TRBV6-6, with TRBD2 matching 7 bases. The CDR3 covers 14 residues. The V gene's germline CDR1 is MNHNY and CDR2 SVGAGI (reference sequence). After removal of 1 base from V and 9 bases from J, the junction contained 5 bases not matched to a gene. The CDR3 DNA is TGTGCCAGCAGTTACTATGGGACTACCCGGGAGCTGTTTTTT. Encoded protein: CASSYYGTTRELFF.

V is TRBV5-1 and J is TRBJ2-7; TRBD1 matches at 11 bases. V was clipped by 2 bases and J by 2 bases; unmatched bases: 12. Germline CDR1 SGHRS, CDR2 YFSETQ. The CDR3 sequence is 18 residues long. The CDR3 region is CASSLSIIPGQGAYEQYF. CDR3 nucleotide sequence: TGCGCCAGCAGCTTATCGATAATCCCGGGACAGGGGGCCTACGAGCAGTACTTC.

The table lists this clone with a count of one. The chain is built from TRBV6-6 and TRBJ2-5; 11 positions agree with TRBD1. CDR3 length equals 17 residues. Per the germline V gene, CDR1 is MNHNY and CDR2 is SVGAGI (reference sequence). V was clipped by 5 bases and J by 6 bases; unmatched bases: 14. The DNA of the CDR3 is TGTGCCAGCAGTCCGTGGACAGGGGGCCGGGGGTTAAAGACCCAGTACTTC. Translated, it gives CASSPWTGGRGLKTQYF.

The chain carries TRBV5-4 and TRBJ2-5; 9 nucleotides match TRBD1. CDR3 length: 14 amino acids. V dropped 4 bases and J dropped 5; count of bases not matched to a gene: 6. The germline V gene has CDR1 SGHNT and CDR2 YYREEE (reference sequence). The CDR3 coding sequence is TGTGCCAGCAGCACCCGGACAGGGGACGAGACCCAGTACTTC. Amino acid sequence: CASSTRTGDETQYF.